The 17 T cell receptor beta chains below come from one sample, sequenced in a study of T cells in Graves' hyperthyroidism and ophthalmopathy. TCR beta CDR3 regions were amplified from RNA. Primed by the HTBI set, a first-round RT-PCR was run on the TCR CDR3. Via MiXCR, TCRdb re-called the multiplex PCR reads, giving one row per CDR3 protein. The sample gives around 300,000 distinct CDR3 sequences, about 20% of which show up once; around 65% is in the top ten. Sequenced input: blood. The receptors come from a man aged 25 to 40 with Graves' ophthalmopathy.

This clonotype was counted only a few times. This chain connects TRBV28 to TRBJ1-2; 7 bases align to TRBD1. Germline V gene sequence: CDR1 MDHEN, CDR2 SYDVKM. Unmatched junction bases numbered 8, after V lost 6 bases and J lost 4 bases. The CDR3 loop spans 14 amino acids. For the CDR3, the DNA is TGTGCCAGCAGAACCGGGACAGTTCGCTATGGCTACACCTTC. Residues: CASRTGTVRYGYTF.

There are many counts of this clonotype. The chain uses TRBV30 and TRBJ1-4; D might be TRBD1 (6 bases). Germline CDR1 GTSNPN, CDR2 SVGIG (reference sequence). V dropped 0 bases and J dropped 7 bases, with 9 bases sitting between them. The CDR3 consists of 13 residues. The CDR3, as DNA: TGTGCCTGGAGTGTAGGGGGGGCTGAAAAACTGTTTTTT. Protein: CAWSVGGAEKLFF.

This rearrangement joins TRBV3-1 to TRBJ1-1; no clear D gene. Germline loops: CDR1 LGHDT, CDR2 YNNKEL (reference sequence). The CDR3 is 14 residues long. Trimming took off 1 base at V and 1 base at J, with 7 bases between the two ends. The DNA of the CDR3 is TGTGCCAGCAGCCAAGTAGGGTCGAACACTGAAGCTTTCTTT. Translated, it gives CASSQVGSNTEAFF.

This clonotype was detected ten times or more. The V call is TRBV11-2, the J call TRBJ2-3; D is uncertain. This CDR3 is built from 15 residues. Germline assignment: CDR1 SGHAT and CDR2 FQNNGV. Trimming removed 1 base at V and 2 bases at J, with 10 bases between. For the CDR3, the DNA is TGTGCCAGCAGCTTAGTTGACCCCTCCACAGATACGCAGTATTTT. Translating gives CASSLVDPSTDTQYF.

This clonotype was seen repeatedly, ten times or more. V gene TRBV3-1 combines with J gene TRBJ2-7; 7 nucleotides line up with TRBD1. Germline CDR1 reads LGHDT; CDR2 reads YNNKEL (reference sequence). The trim removed 1 base at V and 3 bases at J, leaving 0 bases unmatched. This CDR3 has 13 residues. CDR3: CASSQGTGYEQYF. The CDR3 bases are TGTGCCAGCAGCCAAGGGACAGGCTACGAGCAGTACTTC.

This clonotype was recorded a few times. This sequence joins TRBV19 and TRBJ1-1; possibly TRBD1 for D (6 bases). Trimming took 5 bases from V and 4 from J, leaving 14 bases between them. The CDR3 covers 14 residues. Germline V CDR1 and CDR2: LNHDA, SQIVND (reference sequence). This CDR3 reads CASSLQGVPTEAFF. CDR3 coding DNA: TGTGCCAGTAGTTTACAGGGAGTTCCCACTGAAGCTTTCTTT.

This clonotype was picked up a small number of times. V gene TRBV30 combines with J gene TRBJ1-5; D may be TRBD1 (5 bases). Trimming shortened V by 2 bases and J by 6 bases, and 11 bases separated the two germline ends. This CDR3 has 13 residues. Looked up from germline, CDR1 is GTSNPN and CDR2 is SVGIG (reference sequence). CDR3 nucleotides: TGTGCCTGGAGTTCGCAGGGTCGTCAGCCCCAGCATTTT. It yields the protein CAWSSQGRQPQHF. Drawing the rest from reference TRBV30 and TRBJ1-5, the complete variable domain is SQTIHQWPATLVQPVGSPLSLECTVEGTSNPNLYWYRQAAGRGLQLLFYSVGIGQISSEVPQNLSASRPQDRQFILSSKKLLLSDSGFYLCAWSSQGRQPQHFGDGTRLSIL.

Of note for this clonotype: The junction departs from the called germline gene at one end, perhaps through a read error. The V call is TRBV24-1, the J call TRBJ2-1; 8 positions match TRBD2. CDR3 size: 15 residues. CDR1 and CDR2 (germline): KGHDR, SFDVKD. The CDR3 bases are TGTGCCACCAGTGACCTCGGGGGGGCCTACAATGAGCAGCTCTTC. As protein: CATSDLGGAYNEQLF.

This clonotype was seen a handful of times. V gene TRBV15 combines with J gene TRBJ2-2, with no clear D. This CDR3 region has 14 residues. Germline CDR1 is LNHNV and CDR2 is YYDKDF (reference sequence). V gave up 3 bases and J gave up 4 bases, with 9 bases separating them. Here the CDR3 reads CATSSLIPTGELFF. DNA of the CDR3: TGTGCCACCAGCAGTCTAATACCCACCGGGGAGCTGTTTTTT.

This clonotype was seen many times. The rearrangement uses TRBV7-8 and TRBJ1-5, with D perhaps TRBD1 (5 bases). Per the germline V gene, CDR1 is SGHVS and CDR2 is FQNEAQ. The CDR3 length is 15 residues. V dropped 1 base and J dropped 3 bases, with 10 bases sitting between them. The chain's CDR3 is CASSLDGAVNQPQHF. CDR3 nucleotide sequence: TGTGCCAGCAGCTTAGATGGGGCAGTCAATCAGCCCCAGCATTTT.

This clonotype has only a few counts. The chain links TRBV19 to TRBJ2-7, with a tentative D call TRBD2 (5 bases). V lost 4 bases to trimming and J lost 2 bases, with 12 bases between them. The CDR3 sequence is 14 residues long. Germline V gene lookup returns CDR1 LNHDA and CDR2 SQIVND (reference sequence). The CDR3 loop is CASSKLDSAYEQYF. Here the CDR3 DNA reads TGTGCCAGTAGTAAATTGGACTCAGCCTACGAGCAGTACTTC.

The chain employs TRBV7-2 and TRBJ2-7, with TRBD1 matching over 9 bases. Germline CDR1 is SGHTA and CDR2 is FQGNSA. The ends lost 5 bases at V and 6 bases at J; junction bases unmatched: 5. The CDR3 loop spans 13 amino acids. The CDR3 coding sequence is TGTGCCAGCAGCGCCGGGACAGGGACCGAGCAGTACTTC. This codes for CASSAGTGTEQYF.

The chain combines TRBV20-1 with TRBJ2-7; 13 bases line up with TRBD2. Losses at the gene ends were 2 bases for V and 5 bases for J; bases not matched to a gene: 6. CDR1 is DFQATT and CDR2 is SNEGSKA in the germline V gene (reference sequence). This CDR3 comprises 15 residues. CDR3 sequence (DNA): TGCAGTGCTAGAACGGGGACTAGCGGGACCGACGAGCAGTACTTC. The encoded protein is CSARTGTSGTDEQYF.

This clonotype was seen more than once but under ten times. V and J are TRBV7-9 and TRBJ2-5, with 7 bases that match TRBD2. V lost 2 bases to trimming and J lost 3 bases; unmatched junction nucleotides: 6. CDR1 and CDR2 from the germline V gene are SEHNR and FQNEAQ (reference sequence). The CDR3 covers 15 residues. The CDR3 is CASSLTAGVEETQYF. In DNA, the CDR3 is TGTGCCAGCAGCTTAACGGCGGGAGTTGAAGAGACCCAGTACTTC.

This clonotype showed up many times. The chain carries TRBV2 and TRBJ2-1, with 7 bases lining up with TRBD2. Unmatched junction bases numbered 13, after V lost 8 bases and J lost 9 bases. Germline CDR1 SNHLY, CDR2 FYNNEI. The CDR3 has 14 amino acids. The CDR3: CASYPSGPGGEQFF. The CDR3 DNA reads TGTGCCAGCTACCCTAGCGGCCCAGGAGGTGAGCAGTTCTTC.

The V call is TRBV6-1, the J call TRBJ2-3; 9 bases are a match to TRBD1. Germline V gene data show CDR1 as MNHNS and CDR2 as SASEGT. Trimming at V came to 6 bases and at J to 2 bases, leaving 6 bases not matched to a gene. This CDR3 comprises 15 residues. In DNA, the CDR3 is TGTGCCAGCAGACCGACAGGGGGATTCACAGATACGCAGTATTTT. Its protein is CASRPTGGFTDTQYF.

The rearrangement uses TRBV7-9 and TRBJ1-2; D unclear. The germline V gene encodes CDR1 SEHNR and CDR2 FQNEAQ (reference sequence). The V gene lost 8 bases and the J gene lost 3 bases, with 10 bases spanning the gap. The CDR3 is 12 amino acids. CDR3 sequence reads: CASVREYYGYTF. The CDR3 DNA follows: TGTGCCAGCGTCCGGGAGTACTATGGCTACACCTTC.